The entry below describes one T cell receptor (beta chain). As originally analysed: How many nucleated cells were present was estimated from reference gene primer amplification. Clones were sequenced by immunoSEQ multiplex PCR, and TCRdb holds only the in-frame ones, with some missing. V and J calls plus clone size are reproduced from that table; the DNA served to infer D and trimming. The table includes some 170,000 clones, around 83% detected once. This sample is part of a study of blood T cell repertoires in COVID-19. Looking at the study overall: Samples taken during acute and convalescent COVID-19 were collected in the United States, Italy and Spain.

Adults between roughly 18 and 89 years of age took part from fewer than 30 US areas. There are 15 residues in the CDR3. Germline CDR1 is SGHTA and CDR2 is FQGTGA. The V gene lost 3 bases and the J gene lost 0 bases, with 6 bases spanning the gap. The sample comprised PBMCs or T cells enriched from blood (not recorded which). The source is a man aged 50-59 years who had recovered from COVID-19. The chain carries TRBV7-3 and TRBJ1-6; the D is unclear. This chain's CDR3 is CASSFGSSYNSPLHF. CDR3 nucleotides: TGTGCCAGCAGCTTTGGGAGCTCCTATAATTCACCCCTCCACTTT.